These 21 T cell receptor beta chains originate from one sample sequenced in a study of PD-L1 blockade in urothelial cancer. The protocol was immunoSEQ multiplex PCR, while the TCRdb copy is restricted to in-frame clones and leaves out a portion. The repertoire includes about 26,000 clones, 70% to 90% of them detected once, and roughly 31% sits in the top ten. This sample comprised PBMCs, obtained around atezolizumab (anti-PD-L1) treatment. The receptors originated from a man aged 55 to 70 with urothelial cancer.

The chain combines TRBV6-1 with TRBJ2-5; 10 nucleotides match TRBD2. With V trimmed by 8 bases and J by 3 bases, 6 bases remained unmatched. The CDR3 extends over 14 amino acids. Germline V gene sequence: CDR1 MNHNS, CDR2 SASEGT. The CDR3 here is CASRTSGPKETQYF. In DNA, the CDR3 is TGTGCCAGCCGGACTAGCGGTCCTAAAGAGACCCAGTACTTC.

The rearrangement uses TRBV5-1 and TRBJ1-1, with a possible D match to TRBD1 (5 bases). The CDR3 covers 16 residues. The germline CDR1 and CDR2 sequences are SGHRS and YFSETQ. Deletions cut 0 bases from V and 4 bases from J, with 16 bases between. Here the CDR3 DNA reads TGCGCCAGCAGCTTGGAATCCGGGGGAATAGGCACTGAAGCTTTCTTT. The encoded protein is CASSLESGGIGTEAFF.

This chain uses TRBV5-4 with TRBJ1-1, with TRBD1 matching over 11 bases. V was pared by 2 bases and J by 4 bases, with 7 bases of the junction left unmatched. Per germline, CDR1 SGHNT and CDR2 YYREEE (reference sequence). The CDR3 is 16 amino acids. This CDR3 is CASSLAMGQGVTEAFF. The CDR3 bases are TGTGCCAGCAGCTTAGCAATGGGACAGGGGGTCACTGAAGCTTTCTTT. The full variable domain, in which reference TRBV5-4 and TRBJ1-1 provide the parts outside the CDR3, is ETGVTQSPTHLIKTRGQQVTLRCSSQSGHNTVSWYQQALGQGPQFIFQYYREEENGRGNFPPRFSGLQFPNYSSELNVNALELDDSALYLCASSLAMGQGVTEAFFGQGTRLTVV.

The rearrangement uses TRBV4-1 and TRBJ1-3, with 9 bases identical to TRBD1. V shed 2 bases and J 3 bases; nucleotides not matched to a gene: 17. Looked up from germline, CDR1 is MGHRA and CDR2 is YSYEKL. This CDR3 has 20 amino acids. DNA of the CDR3: TGCGCCAGCAGCCAAAAGGGCGGGGGACAGGGACTCAAGGGTGGAAACACCATATATTTT. Translation gives CASSQKGGGQGLKGGNTIYF.

This clone was detected only once. The chain links TRBV4-2 to TRBJ1-1; 10 positions agree with TRBD1. V was pared by 4 bases and J by 5 bases, with 7 bases of the junction left unmatched. This CDR3 is 15 amino acids long. Germline V gene sequence: CDR1 LGHNA, CDR2 YNFKEQ. The CDR3 DNA is TGTGCCAGCAGCCCTCCCGGGACAGGGGAAACTGAAGCTTTCTTT. This encodes CASSPPGTGETEAFF.

The chain joins TRBV19 to TRBJ2-2; possible D gene TRBD1, 5 bases. The CDR3 runs to 17 residues. Germline V gene lookup returns CDR1 LNHDA and CDR2 SQIVND (reference sequence). V was clipped by 5 bases and J by 7 bases, with 23 bases between them. CDR3 DNA sequence: TGTGCCAGTAGTCCCCAGGGAACGCTACGCATTGGCGGGGAGCTGTTTTTT. As protein: CASSPQGTLRIGGELFF.

The chain employs TRBV7-2 and TRBJ1-1, with a tentative D call TRBD1 (6 bases). Between the trimmed V and J ends, which lost 1 base and 6 bases, there was a span of 15 bases. The CDR3 totals 15 residues. The germline gives CDR1 SGHTA, CDR2 FQGNSA. The CDR3 region has the DNA TGTGCCAGCAGCTTAGTGACTAAGACAGGTCCTGAAGCTTTCTTT. It yields the protein CASSLVTKTGPEAFF.

Comment on this clone: At one boundary the junction diverges from the germline segment, which might be a read error. The chain combines TRBV7-7 with TRBJ2-1, with unresolved D. The CDR3 sequence is 13 residues long. Germline V gene lookup returns CDR1 SSHAT and CDR2 FNYEAQ (reference sequence). The CDR3 bases are TGTGCTAGCAGCTTAGGTGAACTCCATGAGCAGTTCTTC. Its protein is CASSLGELHEQFF.

A few counts support this clone. The chain uses TRBV19 and TRBJ1-5, with 11 positions matching TRBD1. The CDR3 has 16 amino acids. The germline V gene encodes CDR1 LNHDA and CDR2 SQIVND (reference sequence). With 7 bases clipped from V and 6 bases from J, the junction kept 11 bases outside the gene matches. The CDR3 region has the DNA TGTGCCAGTACCTCCGGGACAGGGGGTTTTGTTCAGCCCCAGCATTTT. Translated: CASTSGTGGFVQPQHF.

This clone was found a few times. J is TRBJ1-5 and V is TRBV2; no definite D call. Looked up from germline, CDR1 is SNHLY and CDR2 is FYNNEI. This CDR3 is built from 14 residues. V dropped 6 bases and J dropped 0 bases, with 9 bases sitting between them. For the CDR3, the DNA is TGTGCCAGCAGGAGGTCTGATAGCAATCAGCCCCAGCATTTT. Encoded protein: CASRRSDSNQPQHF.

The rearrangement links TRBV5-1 to TRBJ1-1; D unclear. The ends were cut back, 0 bases at V and 1 base at J, with 7 bases in the middle. Germline lookup yields CDR1 SGHRS and CDR2 YFSETQ. The CDR3 is made up of 14 amino acids. CDR3 in amino acids: CASSLAHKNTEAFF. CDR3 DNA sequence: TGCGCCAGCAGCTTGGCCCACAAGAACACTGAAGCTTTCTTT.

The chain combines TRBV27 with TRBJ1-4, with D uncertain. CDR1 is MNHEY, CDR2 SMNVEV, per germline (reference sequence). Trimming removed 4 bases from V and 4 bases from J, with 13 bases in between. CDR3 size: 15 residues. The DNA for the CDR3 is TGTGCCAGCAGTTCACAGTACCTTCTTAATGAAAAACTGTTTTTT. Amino acid sequence: CASSSQYLLNEKLFF.

The chain couples TRBV30 to TRBJ1-4; D perhaps matches TRBD1 (5 bases). The CDR3 covers 14 residues. Per the germline V gene, CDR1 is GTSNPN and CDR2 is SVGIG (reference sequence). V lost 2 bases, J lost 3 bases, and 10 bases lay in between. The CDR3 here is CAWSSGLANEKLFF. As DNA, the CDR3 is TGTGCCTGGAGTTCAGGGCTAGCTAATGAAAAACTGTTTTTT.

The chain is built from TRBV5-8 and TRBJ2-1; 14 bases line up with TRBD2. The ends lost 4 bases at V and 0 bases at J; junction bases unmatched: 6. The CDR3 runs 18 residues. The germline V gene encodes CDR1 SGHTS and CDR2 YDEGEE. CDR3 loop: CASSAGLAGVVSYNEQFF. CDR3 nucleotides: TGTGCCAGCAGCGCGGGACTAGCGGGAGTCGTCTCCTACAATGAGCAGTTCTTC.

This chain links TRBV5-4 with TRBJ1-2; D is undetermined. In germline, CDR1 is SGHNT, CDR2 YYREEE (reference sequence). The V gene lost 6 bases and the J gene lost 6 bases, with 12 bases spanning the gap. The CDR3 contains 12 residues. The CDR3 sequence: CASTGSGHGYTF. CDR3 nucleotide sequence: TGTGCCAGCACCGGGTCGGGTCATGGCTACACCTTC.

As concerns this clone: This sample includes further DNA sequences coding for the same CDR3. The rearrangement joins TRBV5-1 to TRBJ2-3; D unclear. The CDR3 consists of 11 residues. Trimming pared 4 bases from V and 2 bases from J, leaving 2 bases between. Germline values: CDR1 SGHRS, CDR2 YFSETQ. The CDR3 here is CASSLTDTQYF. In nucleotides, the CDR3 is TGCGCCAGCAGCCTCACAGATACGCAGTATTTT. The whole variable domain, remainder taken from reference TRBV5-1 and TRBJ2-3, is KAGVTQTPRYLIKTRGQQVTLSCSPISGHRSVSWYQQTPGQGLQFLFEYFSETQRNKGNFPGRFSGRQFSNSRSEMNVSTLELGDSALYLCASSLTDTQYFGPGTRLTVL.

In its sample, this clone was seen a few times. This chain links TRBV6-1 with TRBJ1-2; TRBD1 is a possible D gene (5 bases). This CDR3 is built from 17 residues. Germline V gene lookup returns CDR1 MNHNS and CDR2 SASEGT. The germline V and J ends were trimmed by 2 bases and 4 bases, with 20 bases remaining between them. CDR3 sequence: CASSELAGMHVPYGYTF. In DNA, the CDR3 is TGTGCCAGCAGTGAATTAGCAGGGATGCATGTTCCCTATGGCTACACCTTC.

The chain has TRBV11-1 and TRBJ1-1; possible D gene TRBD1, 6 bases. The CDR3 has 14 residues. The V end was cut by 5 bases, the J end by 6 bases, with 16 bases between. Germline assignment: CDR1 SGHAT and CDR2 FQDESV (reference sequence). The CDR3 is CASSTHTGRAEAFF. The CDR3 coding sequence is TGTGCCAGCAGCACCCATACAGGGCGTGCTGAAGCTTTCTTT.

The chain carries TRBV10-2 and TRBJ2-7, with D possibly matching TRBD2 (6 bases). The CDR3 has 15 amino acids. Germline CDR1 and CDR2: WSHSY and SAAADI. V lost 5 bases to trimming and J lost 6 bases, with 20 bases between them. The CDR3 DNA reads as TGCGCCAGCAGTACACACGGGAGTCAGAAATTCGAGCAGTACTTC. Its protein product is CASSTHGSQKFEQYF.

This clone has a handful of counts. This chain uses TRBV7-9 with TRBJ1-1; D unclear. Germline assignment: CDR1 SEHNR and CDR2 FQNEAQ (reference sequence). The V end lost 2 bases, the J end lost 1 base, and 11 bases lay between the germline ends. The CDR3 covers 15 residues. CDR3 sequence: CASSLYSGQNTEAFF. The CDR3 DNA reads TGTGCCAGCAGCTTATATTCCGGTCAGAACACTGAAGCTTTCTTT.

This clone was seen a handful of times. This chain joins TRBV4-1 and TRBJ1-2; D unresolved. The V and J ends lost 0 bases and 5 bases respectively, with 7 bases between them. Germline values: CDR1 MGHRA, CDR2 YSYEKL. The CDR3 is 13 amino acids. CDR3 DNA sequence: TGCGCCAGCAGCCAAGACCCCCGGTATGGCTACACCTTC. Translated: CASSQDPRYGYTF.